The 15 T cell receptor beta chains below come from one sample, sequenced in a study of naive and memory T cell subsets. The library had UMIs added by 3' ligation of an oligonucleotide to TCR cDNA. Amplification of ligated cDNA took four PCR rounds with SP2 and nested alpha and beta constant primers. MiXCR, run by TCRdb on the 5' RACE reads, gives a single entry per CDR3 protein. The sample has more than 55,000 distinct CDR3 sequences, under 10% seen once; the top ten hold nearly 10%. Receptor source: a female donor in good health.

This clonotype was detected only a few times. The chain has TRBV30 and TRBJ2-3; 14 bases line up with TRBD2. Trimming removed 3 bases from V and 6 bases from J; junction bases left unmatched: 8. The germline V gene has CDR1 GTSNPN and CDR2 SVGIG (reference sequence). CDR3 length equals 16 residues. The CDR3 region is CAWSLGLAGAGDTQYF. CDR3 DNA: TGTGCCTGGAGCCTGGGACTAGCGGGGGCGGGTGATACGCAGTATTTT. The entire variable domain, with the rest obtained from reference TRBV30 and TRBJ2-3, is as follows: SQTIHQWPATLVQPVGSPLSLECTVEGTSNPNLYWYRQAAGRGLQLLFYSVGIGQISSEVPQNLSASRPQDRQFILSSKKLLLSDSGFYLCAWSLGLAGAGDTQYFGPGTRLTVL.

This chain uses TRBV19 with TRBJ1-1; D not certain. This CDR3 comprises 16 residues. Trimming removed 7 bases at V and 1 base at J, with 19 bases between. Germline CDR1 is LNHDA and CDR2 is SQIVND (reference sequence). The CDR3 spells CASTPSGRVRNTEAFF. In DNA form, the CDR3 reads TGTGCCAGTACCCCCTCGGGGAGGGTTCGGAACACTGAAGCTTTCTTT.

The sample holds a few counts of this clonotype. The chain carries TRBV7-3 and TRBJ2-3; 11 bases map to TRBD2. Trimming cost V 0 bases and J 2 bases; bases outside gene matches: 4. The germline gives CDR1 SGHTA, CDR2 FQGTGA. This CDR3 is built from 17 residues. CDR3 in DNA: TGTGCCAGCAGCTTAACGGCTAGCGGGGGGCCCACAGATACGCAGTATTTT. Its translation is CASSLTASGGPTDTQYF.

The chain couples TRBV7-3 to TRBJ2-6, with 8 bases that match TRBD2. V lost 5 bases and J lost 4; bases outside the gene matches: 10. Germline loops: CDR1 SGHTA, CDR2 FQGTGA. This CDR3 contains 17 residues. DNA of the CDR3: TGTGCCAGCAGCCGCGGGGGGCAGGGGTCCGGGGCCAACGTCCTGACTTTC. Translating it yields CASSRGGQGSGANVLTF.

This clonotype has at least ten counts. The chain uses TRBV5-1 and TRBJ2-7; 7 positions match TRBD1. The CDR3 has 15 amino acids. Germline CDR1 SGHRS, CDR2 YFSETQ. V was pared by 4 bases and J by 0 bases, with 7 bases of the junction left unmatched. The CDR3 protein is CASSPGTVDSYEQYF. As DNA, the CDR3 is TGCGCCAGCAGCCCGGGGACAGTTGACTCCTACGAGCAGTACTTC.

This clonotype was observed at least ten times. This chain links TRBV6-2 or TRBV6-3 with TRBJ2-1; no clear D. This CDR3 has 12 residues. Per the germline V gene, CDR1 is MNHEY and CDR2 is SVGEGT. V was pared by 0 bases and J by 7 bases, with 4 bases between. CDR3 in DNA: TGTGCCAGCAGTTACTCCCGGAATGAGCAGTTCTTC. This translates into CASSYSRNEQFF.

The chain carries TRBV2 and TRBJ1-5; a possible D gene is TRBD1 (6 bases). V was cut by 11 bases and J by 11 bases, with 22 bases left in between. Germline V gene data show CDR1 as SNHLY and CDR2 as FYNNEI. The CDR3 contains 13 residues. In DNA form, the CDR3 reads TGTGCCGGGACCGGGACAATAAACGGGGCCCAGCATTTT. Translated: CAGTGTINGAQHF.

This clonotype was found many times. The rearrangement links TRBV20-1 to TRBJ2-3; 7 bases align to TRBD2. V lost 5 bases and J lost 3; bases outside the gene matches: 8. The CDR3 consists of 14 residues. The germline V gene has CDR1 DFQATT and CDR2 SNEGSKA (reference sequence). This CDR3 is CSAPRERGTDTQYF. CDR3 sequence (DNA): TGCAGTGCTCCCCGAGAGCGGGGAACAGATACGCAGTATTTT.

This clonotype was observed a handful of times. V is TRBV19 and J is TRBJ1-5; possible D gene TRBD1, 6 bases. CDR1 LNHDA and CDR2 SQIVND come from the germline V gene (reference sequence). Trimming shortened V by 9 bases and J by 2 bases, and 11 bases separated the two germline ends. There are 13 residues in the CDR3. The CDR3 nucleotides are TGTGCCAGCCTCCAGGGGCGCAATCAGCCCCAGCATTTT. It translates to CASLQGRNQPQHF.

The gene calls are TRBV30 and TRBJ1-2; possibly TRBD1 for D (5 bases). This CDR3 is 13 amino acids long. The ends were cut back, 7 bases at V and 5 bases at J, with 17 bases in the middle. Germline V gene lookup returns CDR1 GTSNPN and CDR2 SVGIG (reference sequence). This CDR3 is CASGPGRSYGYTF. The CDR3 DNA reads TGTGCCTCCGGACCGGGGCGGTCTTATGGCTACACCTTC. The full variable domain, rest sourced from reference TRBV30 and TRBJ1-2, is SQTIHQWPATLVQPVGSPLSLECTVEGTSNPNLYWYRQAAGRGLQLLFYSVGIGQISSEVPQNLSASRPQDRQFILSSKKLLLSDSGFYLCASGPGRSYGYTFGSGTRLTVV.

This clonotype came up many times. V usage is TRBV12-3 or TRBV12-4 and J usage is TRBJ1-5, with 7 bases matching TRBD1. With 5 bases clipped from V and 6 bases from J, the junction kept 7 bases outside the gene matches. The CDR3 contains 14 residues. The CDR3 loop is CASSRQDRAQPQHF. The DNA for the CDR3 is TGTGCCAGCAGTAGGCAAGACAGGGCTCAGCCCCAGCATTTT.

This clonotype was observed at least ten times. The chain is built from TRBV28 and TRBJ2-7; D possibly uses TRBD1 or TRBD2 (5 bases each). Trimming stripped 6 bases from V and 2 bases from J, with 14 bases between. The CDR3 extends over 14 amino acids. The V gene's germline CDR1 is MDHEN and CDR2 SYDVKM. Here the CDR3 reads CASSISGPTYEQYF. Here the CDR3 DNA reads TGTGCCAGCAGCATTTCGGGGCCTACCTACGAGCAGTACTTC. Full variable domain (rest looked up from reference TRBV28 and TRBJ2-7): DVKVTQSSRYLVKRTGEKVFLECVQDMDHENMFWYRQDPGLGLRLIYFSYDVKMKEKGDIPEGYSVSREKKERFSLILESASTNQTSMYLCASSISGPTYEQYFGPGTRLTVT.

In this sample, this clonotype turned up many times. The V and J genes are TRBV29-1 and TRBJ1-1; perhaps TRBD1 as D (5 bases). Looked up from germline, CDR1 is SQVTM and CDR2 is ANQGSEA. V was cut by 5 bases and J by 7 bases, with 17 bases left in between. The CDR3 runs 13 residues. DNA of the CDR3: TGCAGCGTTAGGGCCATATCACAGGTTGAAGCTTTCTTT. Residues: CSVRAISQVEAFF.

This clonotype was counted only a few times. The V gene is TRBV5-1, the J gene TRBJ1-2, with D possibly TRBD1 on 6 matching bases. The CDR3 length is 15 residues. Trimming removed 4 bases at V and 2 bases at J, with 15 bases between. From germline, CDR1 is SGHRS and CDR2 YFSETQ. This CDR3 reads CASSLPWDKNYGYTF. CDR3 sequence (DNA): TGCGCCAGCAGCCTCCCATGGGACAAGAACTATGGCTACACCTTC.

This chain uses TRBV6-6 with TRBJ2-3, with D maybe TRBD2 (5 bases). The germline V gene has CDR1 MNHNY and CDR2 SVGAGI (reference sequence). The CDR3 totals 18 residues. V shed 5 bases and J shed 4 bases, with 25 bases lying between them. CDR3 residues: CASSTARGRWETPDTQYF. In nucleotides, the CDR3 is TGTGCCAGCAGTACCGCGCGAGGGAGATGGGAGACCCCAGATACGCAGTATTTT.